This T cell receptor beta chain came from a study of Ad26.COV2.S vaccination and SARS-CoV-2 variants. Study details: Once or twice, 56 days apart, Ad26.COV2.S was delivered intramuscularly. Study results and limitations: TCR breadth and depth estimates may have understated total T cell responses. Vaccine recipients showed a spike-specific TCR breadth that was higher than in placebo recipients.

On this clone itself: Its specificity is not known.

Treatment denoted: approximately 18 received Ad26.COV2.S at low or high dose, single or two shots; several received placebo; per-sample allocation not given. The study sampled participants on day 63 after the first vaccine or placebo injection. The CDR3 totals 14 residues. V trimming: 2 bases; J trimming: 1 base; junction bases outside the gene matches: 0. Germline V lookup: CDR1 SGHAT, CDR2 FQNNGV. Here immunoSEQ multiplex PCR was the method, and the copy in TCRdb shows in-frame clones only, minus some. The data contain hundreds of thousands of clones, around nine tenths of them seen just once; the ten biggest clones take up about 12%.

Sequencing was performed on peripheral blood, taken in a trial of Ad26.COV2.S vaccine versus placebo. This clonotype originated in a person aged 18-60 years who received the Ad26.COV2.S COVID-19 vaccine or a placebo. The rearrangement uses TRBV11-2 and TRBJ2-3; 7 bases align to TRBD2. CDR3 nucleotide sequence: TGTGCCAGCAGCTTACTAGCGGGCACAGATACGCAGTATTTT. It encodes CASSLLAGTDTQYF.